The TCR beta chain under discussion was sequenced for a study of T cell repertoires in cytomegalovirus infection. Overall study: An indication of both CMV infection and matching HLA type came from public TCR beta signatures.

Study conclusions and caveats: Identification of carriers of CMV plus the relevant HLA was performed using cumulative public TCR beta family frequency. CMV-specific HLA-C-restricted TCR beta clonotypes dominated the ex vivo response.

TCRdb redid the calling of the reads with MiXCR, one entry per CDR3 protein. The data show approximately 470,000 distinct CDR3 sequences, about 42% seen once. The junction had 6 bases not matched to a gene; V was cut back by 1 base and J by 4 bases. The CDR3 has 16 amino acids. Germline CDR1 is LGHNA and CDR2 is YNFKEQ. This clonotype was detected only a few times. The antigen is unknown. The sequenced sample was cultured PBMCs, obtained from culture after CMV antigen stimulation. The sequence came from a human donor in good health (CMV status not recorded). Some clones in this sample may be carry-over from other donors' samples. The rearrangement joins TRBV4-2 to TRBJ2-2; 7 nucleotides line up with TRBD1. CDR3 in DNA: TGTGCCAGCAGCCAAGCTAGAGGACAGGTCACCGGGGAGCTGTTTTTT. Its protein is CASSQARGQVTGELFF.